The following is a TCR beta chain sequence with its context. Its matching antigen is unknown. V lost 4 bases and J lost 6, with 10 bases in between. CDR3 length: 14 amino acids. Germline CDR1 ENHRY, CDR2 SYGVKD. These data originate in a study of shared clonotypes between healthy human individuals. Study background: Each donor had three CD4 naive, three CD4 memory, two CD8 naive and one CD8 memory plate. General study results and limits: Naive subsets, compared against memory subsets, generally had larger estimated richness values. Clonotype sharing across a few donors was observed for roughly 5% of naive CD4 clonotypes. Although depth was large, rarefaction showed that sequencing of the sorted subsets was incomplete.

Sequencing used immunoSEQ multiplex PCR; TCRdb keeps in-frame clones, though not all of them. The table shows roughly 1,100,000 clones, with around 75% occurring only once. The chain uses TRBV10-3 and TRBJ1-6; the D is unclear. The TCR originated in a man younger than 35 in good health. The source material was memory CD4+ T cells sorted from blood. Subset defined: CD45RA-negative fraction. The CDR3 nucleotides read TGTGCCATCAGTGTGTACAGTCTTAATTCACCCCTCCACTTT. The encoded protein is CAISVYSLNSPLHF.